The text below deals with one TCR beta chain. Its antigen is undetermined. There are 14 residues in the CDR3. CDR1 is SEHNR, CDR2 FQNEAQ, per germline (reference sequence). Trimming removed 5 bases from V and 1 base from J, with 12 bases in between. Profiled with immunoSEQ multiplex PCR; TCRdb holds only in-frame clones, not every one. The sample holds approximately 54,000 clones, roughly 80% seen once. These data are taken from a study of a mutant IDH1 vaccine in newly diagnosed glioma. As for the study in general: Earlier therapy was either radiotherapy, temozolomide, or both, and most got both.

Sample time point: baseline, week 1 (first vaccination visit). The treatment denotes: pre-vaccination baseline after standard-of-care therapy. Study findings and constraints: Among patients, approximately 93% showed immune responses induced by the vaccine.

This TCR was sampled from a man between 18 and 29 years old with glioma. The source material was PBMCs, sampled from a glioma patient treated with radiotherapy, temozolomide or both. The chain links TRBV7-9 to TRBJ2-7, with D perhaps matching TRBD1 (5 bases). The CDR3 coding sequence is TGTGCCAGCAGCCTATGGGCAGGGTCCTACGAGCAGTACTTC. This translates into CASSLWAGSYEQYF.